These 24 T cell receptor beta chains were all obtained from the same sample, sequenced in a study of T cells in Graves' hyperthyroidism and ophthalmopathy. Amplification targeted TCR beta CDR3 regions from RNA transcripts. With the HTBI primer set, the TCR CDR3 went through a first round of RT-PCR. TCRdb re-called the multiplex PCR reads with MiXCR, one entry per CDR3 protein. The table shows around 480,000 distinct CDR3 sequences, with approximately 14% occurring only once. Sequenced input: blood. These receptors were obtained from a woman aged 18-29 years with Graves' hyperthyroidism.

There are many counts of this clonotype. The chain recombines TRBV30 with TRBJ2-1; D is uncertain. The V gene's germline CDR1 is GTSNPN and CDR2 SVGIG (reference sequence). V was trimmed by 3 bases and J by 6 bases, leaving 9 bases between them. The CDR3 length is 12 residues. The CDR3 coding sequence is TGTGCCTGGAGCGATACCGGCAATGAGCAGTTCTTC. Translating gives CAWSDTGNEQFF.

A few counts support this clonotype. With a much larger clone just one base away, this may be a read error. The rearrangement uses TRBV6-2 or TRBV6-3 and TRBJ1-2, with D unresolved. Germline-derived CDR1 and CDR2 are MNHEY and SVGEGT. This CDR3 comprises 14 residues. V was shortened by 3 bases and J by 2 bases, with 10 bases between the two germline ends. CDR3 coding DNA: TGTGCCAGCAGTTATGGGAAGATAAACTATGGCTACACCTTC. It is translated as CASSYGKINYGYTF.

This clonotype showed up many times. The rearrangement joins TRBV3-1 to TRBJ2-5; D not resolved. V lost 6 bases and J 1 base, leaving 12 bases between the germline ends. This CDR3 has 14 amino acids. The germline gives CDR1 LGHDT, CDR2 YNNKEL (reference sequence). The CDR3 sequence: CASRDLAAQETQYF. DNA for the CDR3: TGTGCCAGCAGGGACCTGGCAGCCCAAGAGACCCAGTACTTC.

Many counts were recorded for this clonotype. This chain connects TRBV9 to TRBJ2-2; D is unresolved. Germline V CDR1 and CDR2: SGDLS, YYNGEE. V was pared by 7 bases and J by 6 bases, with 10 bases between. This CDR3 is built from 12 residues. CDR3 amino acids: CASSRTAGELFF. The CDR3 DNA reads as TGTGCCAGCTCCAGGACGGCCGGGGAGCTGTTTTTT.

This clonotype was detected ten times or more. The chain combines TRBV7-8 with TRBJ2-1; 8 bases agree with TRBD2. Germline-derived CDR1 and CDR2 are SGHVS and FQNEAQ. This CDR3 is 19 amino acids long. Trimming at V came to 1 base and at J to 6 bases, leaving 17 bases not matched to a gene. DNA of the CDR3: TGTGCCAGCAGCTTAGTCGCCGGGGGAAAAGCGGGAGCCAGCAATGAGCAGTTCTTC. Encoded protein: CASSLVAGGKAGASNEQFF.

The chain uses TRBV20-1 and TRBJ2-1; 14 bases map to TRBD2. Trimming cost V 6 bases and J 0 bases; bases outside gene matches: 10. The CDR3 is 18 amino acids. Germline V gives CDR1 DFQATT, CDR2 SNEGSKA (reference sequence). CDR3 sequence: CSAPGLAGGISSYNEQFF. The CDR3, as DNA: TGCAGTGCCCCCGGACTAGCGGGAGGTATAAGCTCCTACAATGAGCAGTTCTTC.

This clonotype was recorded many times. V gene TRBV5-1 combines with J gene TRBJ2-3; 7 nucleotides line up with TRBD1. Trimming removed 7 bases from V and 2 bases from J; junction bases left unmatched: 1. The germline V gene has CDR1 SGHRS and CDR2 YFSETQ. The CDR3 is 12 amino acids. The CDR3 here is CASGTATDTQYF. CDR3 coding DNA: TGCGCCAGCGGGACAGCCACAGATACGCAGTATTTT.

This sequence joins TRBV5-8 and TRBJ1-2; no clear D. Deletions cut 1 base from V and 8 bases from J, with 15 bases between. The length of the CDR3 is 14 residues. Germline V gives CDR1 SGHTS, CDR2 YDEGEE. The CDR3 DNA follows: TGTGCCAGCAGCTTGAGAGGTGGCGGGGAAGGCTACACCTTC. Amino acids: CASSLRGGGEGYTF.

In regard to this clonotype: It may be a read error: a sequence one base away is much more abundant. The chain is built from TRBV5-1 and TRBJ1-4; D is possibly TRBD1 (6 bases). Germline lookup yields CDR1 SGHRS and CDR2 YFSETQ. The CDR3 is 14 residues long. This CDR3 reads CASGTGAGVEKLFF. As DNA, the CDR3 is TGTGCCAGCGGAACCGGGGCAGGGGTTGAAAAACTGTTTTTT. Filled out from reference TRBV5-1 and TRBJ1-4, the complete variable domain reads KAGVTQTPRYLIKTRGQQVTLSCSPISGHRSVSWYQQTPGQGLQFLFEYFSETQRNKGNFPGRFSGRQFSNSRSEMNVSTLELGDSALYLCASGTGAGVEKLFFGSGTQLSVL.

The gene calls are TRBV11-3 and TRBJ2-1; TRBD2 aligns across 8 bases. Germline values: CDR1 SGHNT, CDR2 YENEEA. J gave up 8 bases and V 8 bases, and 14 bases lay outside the gene matches. The CDR3 has 15 amino acids. In nucleotides, the CDR3 is TGTGCCAGCCGGGTAGGAAGCGGGAGTCGGGATGAGCAGTTCTTC. Encoded protein: CASRVGSGSRDEQFF.

The chain uses TRBV20-1 and TRBJ2-7; 8 bases are shared with TRBD1. The CDR3 spans 14 residues. With V trimmed by 6 bases and J by 5 bases, 12 bases remained unmatched. Germline lookup yields CDR1 DFQATT and CDR2 SNEGSKA (reference sequence). Here the CDR3 reads CSALNGQGADEQYF. CDR3 DNA: TGCAGTGCCCTAAACGGGCAGGGGGCCGACGAGCAGTACTTC.

This clonotype has at least ten counts. V is TRBV7-2 and J is TRBJ2-3, with D perhaps matching TRBD2 (6 bases). The CDR3 covers 15 residues. The germline V gene encodes CDR1 SGHTA and CDR2 FQGNSA. Trimming pared 2 bases from V and 1 base from J, leaving 10 bases between. The CDR3 nucleotides are TGTGCCAGCAGCTTATGGGGCGGGGGCACAGATACGCAGTATTTT. It specifies CASSLWGGGTDTQYF.

At least ten counts were recorded for this clonotype. The chain is built from TRBV2 and TRBJ2-2; TRBD2 matches at 7 bases. The junction had 10 bases not matched to a gene; V was cut back by 6 bases and J by 3 bases. The germline gives CDR1 SNHLY, CDR2 FYNNEI. This CDR3 contains 16 residues. The CDR3 DNA reads as TGTGCCAGCAGCGGGTGGGCGGGAGTCGACACCGGGGAGCTGTTTTTT. As protein: CASSGWAGVDTGELFF.

This clonotype was seen only a few times. The chain joins TRBV19 to TRBJ1-5; D is ambiguous. V dropped 4 bases and J dropped 7 bases, with 14 bases sitting between them. From germline, CDR1 is LNHDA and CDR2 SQIVND (reference sequence). The CDR3 is made up of 14 amino acids. The CDR3 DNA reads TGTGCCAGTAGTAGGGCTCCGGGGAGGCAGCCCCAGCATTTT. Its translation is CASSRAPGRQPQHF.

This clonotype has ten or more counts. The rearrangement joins TRBV15 to TRBJ2-5; TRBD1 matches 7 bases. V dropped 5 bases and J dropped 4; count of bases not matched to a gene: 16. This CDR3 is 17 amino acids long. Per germline, CDR1 LNHNV and CDR2 YYDKDF (reference sequence). CDR3 sequence: CATSESQGVGRGETQYF. For the CDR3, the DNA is TGTGCCACCAGCGAGTCCCAGGGGGTCGGAAGAGGAGAGACCCAGTACTTC.

This clonotype was seen at least ten times. The chain couples TRBV6-1 to TRBJ2-5, with 9 nucleotides matching TRBD2. V was clipped by 8 bases and J by 4 bases; unmatched bases: 5. The CDR3 is 13 residues long. Per the germline V gene, CDR1 is MNHNS and CDR2 is SASEGT. This CDR3 is CASHISGRETQYF. The CDR3 DNA sequence: TGTGCCAGCCATATTAGCGGGAGAGAGACCCAGTACTTC.

This clonotype was found a few times. The chain joins TRBV5-1 to TRBJ1-4; the D is unclear. This CDR3 is 14 amino acids long. CDR1 and CDR2 from the germline V gene are SGHRS and YFSETQ. Trimming removed 1 base at V and 0 bases at J, with 4 bases between. The CDR3 region is CASSLFATNEKLFF. The CDR3 nucleotides are TGCGCCAGCAGCTTGTTTGCAACTAATGAAAAACTGTTTTTT.

This clonotype was detected a few times. V gene TRBV6-2 or TRBV6-3 combines with J gene TRBJ2-7, with D hard to call. CDR3 length: 14 residues. Per the germline V gene, CDR1 is MNHEY and CDR2 is SVGEGT. The V end was cut by 2 bases, the J end by 6 bases, with 14 bases between. The DNA for the CDR3 is TGTGCCAGCAGTTACAAGCAGGCGCGTGGCGAGCAGTACGTC. Its protein is CASSYKQARGEQYV.

This clonotype was seen many times. The J gene is TRBJ2-3, the V gene TRBV12-3 or TRBV12-4, with 8 bases that match TRBD2. J gave up 4 bases and V 1 base, and 13 bases lay outside the gene matches. The CDR3 totals 18 residues. The CDR3 nucleotides read TGTGCCAGCAGTTTAGAGGAACGGTTTGCGGGAGGTTCAGATACGCAGTATTTT. Amino acids: CASSLEERFAGGSDTQYF.

This clonotype was detected ten times or more. The chain has TRBV19 and TRBJ1-6; unclear D gene. The CDR3 is 12 residues long. Germline V gives CDR1 LNHDA, CDR2 SQIVND (reference sequence). The V end was cut by 1 base, the J end by 10 bases, with 5 bases between. CDR3 DNA sequence: TGTGCCAGTAGTATAGGGGAATCACCCCTCCACTTT. Translating it yields CASSIGESPLHF.

This clonotype was counted ten times or more. The V call is TRBV10-3, the J call TRBJ2-1, with 12 bases matching TRBD2. V shed 3 bases and J 8 bases; nucleotides not matched to a gene: 8. The CDR3 runs 16 residues. Germline V CDR1 and CDR2: ENHRY, SYGVKD. CDR3 nucleotides: TGTGCCATCAGTGAACTAGCGGGAGGAGGTATAGATGAGCAGTTCTTC. Translated, it gives CAISELAGGGIDEQFF.

This clonotype was counted ten times or more. V gene TRBV11-2 combines with J gene TRBJ2-1; 8 bases are shared with TRBD2. Germline trimming cut 5 bases from V and 5 bases from J; bases unmatched to any gene: 8. CDR1 is SGHAT, CDR2 FQNNGV, per germline. The CDR3 is 15 residues long. The CDR3, as DNA: TGTGCCAGCAGCGGTGGGGTAGCGGGACACAATGAGCAGTTCTTC. This sequence encodes CASSGGVAGHNEQFF.

This clonotype has at least ten counts. The CDR3 DNA sequence: TGCAGTGCTAGCCTAGCGGGGATCCCAGAGACCCAGTACTTC. Its protein is CSASLAGIPETQYF. This chain joins TRBV20-1 and TRBJ2-5; 9 bases align to TRBD2. The CDR3 extends over 14 amino acids. CDR1 DFQATT and CDR2 SNEGSKA come from the germline V gene (reference sequence). V lost 3 bases to trimming and J lost 4 bases; unmatched junction nucleotides: 6.

This clonotype was detected ten times or more. This chain uses TRBV10-3 with TRBJ1-2, with 10 nucleotides matching TRBD1. The CDR3 extends over 11 amino acids. V dropped 10 bases and J dropped 8; count of bases not matched to a gene: 4. Germline CDR1 ENHRY, CDR2 SYGVKD. The CDR3 region is CATGTGDGYTF. DNA of the CDR3: TGTGCCACCGGGACAGGGGACGGCTACACCTTC.